A single sample gave rise to the 11 T cell receptor beta chains below, sequenced in a study of cytomegalovirus exposure and HLA in healthy donors. Use of 60 Vbeta and 13 Jbeta primers characterized the PCR. Profiled with immunoSEQ multiplex PCR; TCRdb holds only in-frame clones, not every one. The data hold about 150,000 clones, with around 79% observed a single time. The source material was PBMCs. The source of these receptors is a man aged 18 to 30 in good health and CMV-seronegative.

The V and J genes are TRBV6-1 and TRBJ1-1; 9 positions agree with TRBD1. This CDR3 has 15 amino acids. The ends lost 10 bases at V and 4 bases at J; junction bases unmatched: 13. Germline lookup yields CDR1 MNHNS and CDR2 SASEGT. This CDR3 is CAIQRDTGGTTEAFF. CDR3 in DNA: TGTGCCATCCAAAGAGATACAGGGGGCACCACTGAAGCTTTCTTT.

This clone was observed a few times. V is TRBV4-1 and J is TRBJ1-3, with 7 bases identical to TRBD1. CDR3 length: 16 residues. The germline V gene has CDR1 MGHRA and CDR2 YSYEKL. With V trimmed by 1 base and J by 0 bases, 3 bases remained unmatched. Written as DNA, the CDR3 is TGCGCCAGCAGCCAAGTGGGGACAGCCTCTGGAAACACCATATATTTT. Translation: CASSQVGTASGNTIYF.

This clone was detected a few times. The V gene is TRBV30, the J gene TRBJ2-5; possibly TRBD2 for D (6 bases). Germline V CDR1 and CDR2: GTSNPN, SVGIG (reference sequence). Trimming left V 0 bases short and J 5 bases short, with 13 bases between. This CDR3 is 14 amino acids long. CDR3 sequence reads: CAWSVGEGRETQYF. CDR3 coding DNA: TGTGCCTGGAGTGTAGGTGAAGGGAGGGAGACCCAGTACTTC.

This chain links TRBV5-1 with TRBJ2-5; 8 bases map to TRBD2. Losses at the gene ends were 0 bases for V and 2 bases for J; bases not matched to a gene: 3. Germline V CDR1 and CDR2: SGHRS, YFSETQ. This CDR3 is built from 15 residues. The CDR3 coding sequence is TGCGCCAGCAGCTTGGTCGCGGGGGGACAAGAGACCCAGTACTTC. This translates into CASSLVAGGQETQYF.

The CDR3 bases are TGTGCCAGCAGCTTAGTCCCCGGACAGGGACTATACGAGCAGTACTTC. It translates to CASSLVPGQGLYEQYF. The chain recombines TRBV7-9 with TRBJ2-7; a possible D gene is TRBD1 (8 bases). V was cut by 1 base and J by 4 bases, with 17 bases left in between. The CDR3 consists of 16 residues. CDR1 and CDR2 (germline): SEHNR, FQNEAQ (reference sequence).

J is TRBJ1-2 and V is TRBV5-6; maybe TRBD1 (5 bases). The germline V gene encodes CDR1 SGHDT and CDR2 YYEEEE. Trimming pared 0 bases from V and 4 bases from J, leaving 10 bases between. The length of the CDR3 is 14 residues. The CDR3 nucleotides read TGTGCCAGCAGCTTGGGGGGGGGAACCTATGGCTACACCTTC. It translates to CASSLGGGTYGYTF.

The chain links TRBV5-4 to TRBJ2-2; D perhaps matches TRBD1 (5 bases). Germline V gene sequence: CDR1 SGHNT, CDR2 YYREEE (reference sequence). The length of the CDR3 is 14 residues. V lost 2 bases to trimming and J lost 3 bases, with 8 bases between them. CDR3 amino acids: CASSLPGYTGELFF. For the CDR3, the DNA is TGTGCCAGCAGCTTACCAGGGTACACCGGGGAGCTGTTTTTT.

The V and J genes are TRBV13 and TRBJ1-3, with TRBD1 as a possible D gene (6 bases). V dropped 8 bases and J dropped 4 bases, with 12 bases sitting between them. Germline V gene lookup returns CDR1 PRHDT and CDR2 FYEKMQ (reference sequence). CDR3 length equals 13 residues. CDR3 residues: CASSTQGGNTIYF. As DNA, the CDR3 is TGTGCCAGCTCGACTCAGGGGGGAAACACCATATATTTT.

This chain joins TRBV6-5 and TRBJ2-3; 10 bases map to TRBD2. Germline V lookup: CDR1 MNHEY, CDR2 SVGAGI. The CDR3 runs to 14 residues. Trimming cost V 6 bases and J 4 bases; bases outside gene matches: 4. CDR3 DNA sequence: TGTGCCAGCAGACTAGCGGGGAGCTCAGATACGCAGTATTTT. Translated: CASRLAGSSDTQYF.

V usage is TRBV4-3 and J usage is TRBJ2-1; 7 bases fit TRBD2. The CDR3 length is 15 residues. J was trimmed by 3 bases and V by 0 bases; bases with no gene match: 2. Germline values: CDR1 LGHNA, CDR2 YSLEER. The DNA of the CDR3 is TGCGCCAGCAGCCAAGACGGCGGGGGCTACAATGAGCAGTTCTTC. Amino acid sequence: CASSQDGGGYNEQFF.

V usage is TRBV12-5 and J usage is TRBJ2-5; TRBD1 aligns across 7 bases. This CDR3 is built from 15 residues. Germline V gene sequence: CDR1 LGHNT, CDR2 FRNRAP. The J segment lost 5 bases and the V segment lost 1 base, leaving 7 bases of the junction unmatched. The CDR3 loop is CASGLGTGAGETQYF. In DNA, the CDR3 is TGTGCTAGTGGTTTGGGGACAGGTGCCGGGGAGACCCAGTACTTC.